A selection of T cell receptor beta chains follows, all from one sample in a study of T cell repertoires in cytomegalovirus infection. TCRdb called the reads again in MiXCR, with one record for every CDR3 protein. This sample has about 890,000 distinct CDR3 sequences, with approximately 31% found just once. These receptors are not linked to any known antigen. Material: cultured CD8+ T cells from PBMCs, obtained from culture after CMV antigen stimulation. The receptor source for this set is a human donor in good health (CMV status not recorded). Some clones in this sample may be carry-over from other donors' samples. CDR3s leave out the opening cysteine and the closing phenylalanine or tryptophan. Only some rows state a clone size, as once, few, many or a class for expanded clones.

V gene	J gene	clone size	CDR3 protein
TRBV7-9	TRBJ1-2	.	ASSLPFQVDGYT
TRBV7-9	TRBJ2-5	few	ASSTTDRQETQY
TRBV7-9	TRBJ1-6	.	ASSGSTGGNSPLH
TRBV4-1	TRBJ1-1	.	ASSQVGGRDYTEAF
TRBV7-9	TRBJ2-5	.	ASIRTGRETQY
TRBV19	TRBJ2-7	.	ASSHREDSYEQY
TRBV7-9	TRBJ1-1	few	ASSLPTVGTEAF
TRBV7-6	TRBJ2-1	few	ASSPMGQYNEQF
TRBV19	TRBJ1-5	many	ASSMTVNQPQH
TRBV7-9	TRBJ2-4	many	ASSLGARRNIQY
TRBV6-8	TRBJ2-3	.	ASSGNQWGAGTQY
TRBV11-2	TRBJ2-2	few	ASSLDGGVQGYTGELF
TRBV12-3/TRBV12-4	TRBJ2-7	few	ASSLLAVGEQY
TRBV24-1	TRBJ2-1	.	ATSVGGMHEQF
TRBV6-1	TRBJ2-7	few	ASSEVHEQY
TRBV4-1	TRBJ2-7	.	ASSQDLRQEGEQY
TRBV2	TRBJ1-4	.	ASSYAEKLF
TRBV6-8	TRBJ2-2	.	ASSYSRTLAGELF
TRBV24-1	TRBJ2-1	few	ATGFGSSGGYYNEQF
TRBV7-3	TRBJ2-1	.	ASSMGTGGLEQF
TRBV5-1	TRBJ2-7	few	ASSLEPGLVGAEQY
TRBV25-1	TRBJ1-2	.	ASSEGQVDGYT
TRBV12-3/TRBV12-4	TRBJ2-2	few	ASSFPLDYNSGELF